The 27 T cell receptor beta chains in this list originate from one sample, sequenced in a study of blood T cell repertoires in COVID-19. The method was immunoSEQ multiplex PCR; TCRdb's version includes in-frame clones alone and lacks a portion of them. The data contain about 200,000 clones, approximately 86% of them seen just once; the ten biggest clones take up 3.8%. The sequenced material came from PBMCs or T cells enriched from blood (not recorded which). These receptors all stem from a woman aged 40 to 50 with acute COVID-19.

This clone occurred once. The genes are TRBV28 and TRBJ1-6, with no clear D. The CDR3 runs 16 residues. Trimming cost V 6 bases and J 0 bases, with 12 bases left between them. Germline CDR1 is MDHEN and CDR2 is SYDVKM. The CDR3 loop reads CASRSASGSYNSPLHF. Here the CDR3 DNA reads TGTGCCAGCAGGTCGGCATCGGGCTCCTATAATTCACCCCTCCACTTT.

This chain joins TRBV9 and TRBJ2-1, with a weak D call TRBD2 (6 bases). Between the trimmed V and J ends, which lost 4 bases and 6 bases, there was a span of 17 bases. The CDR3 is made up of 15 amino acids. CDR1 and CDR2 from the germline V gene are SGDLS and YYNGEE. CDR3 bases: TGTGCCAGCAGCTTTGAGGAGCGGAGGGGCAATGAGCAGTTCTTC. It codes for CASSFEERRGNEQFF.

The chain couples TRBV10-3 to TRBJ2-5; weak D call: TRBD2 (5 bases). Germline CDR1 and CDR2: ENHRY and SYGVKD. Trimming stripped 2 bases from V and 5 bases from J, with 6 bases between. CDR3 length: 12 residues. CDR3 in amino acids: CAISEREETQYF. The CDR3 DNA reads TGTGCCATCAGTGAGAGGGAGGAGACCCAGTACTTC.

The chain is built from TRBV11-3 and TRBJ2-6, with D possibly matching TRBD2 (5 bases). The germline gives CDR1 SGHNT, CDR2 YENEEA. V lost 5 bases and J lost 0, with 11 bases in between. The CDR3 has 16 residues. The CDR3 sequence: CASSPRTASGANVLTF. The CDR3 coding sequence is TGTGCCAGCAGCCCCCGGACTGCCTCTGGGGCCAACGTCCTGACTTTC.

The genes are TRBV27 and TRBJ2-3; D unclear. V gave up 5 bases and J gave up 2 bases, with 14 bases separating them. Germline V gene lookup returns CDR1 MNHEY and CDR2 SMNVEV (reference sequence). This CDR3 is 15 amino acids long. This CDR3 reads CASSHPTPYTDTQYF. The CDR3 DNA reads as TGTGCCAGCAGTCACCCGACACCTTACACAGATACGCAGTATTTT.

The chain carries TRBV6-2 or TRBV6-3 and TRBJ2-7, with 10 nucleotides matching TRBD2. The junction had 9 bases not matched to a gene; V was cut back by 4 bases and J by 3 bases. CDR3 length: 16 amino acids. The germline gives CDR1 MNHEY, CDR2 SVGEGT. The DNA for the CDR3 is TGTGCCAGCAGTTTTCAAGGAGCGGGAGGGCTCTACGAGCAGTACTTC. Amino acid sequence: CASSFQGAGGLYEQYF.

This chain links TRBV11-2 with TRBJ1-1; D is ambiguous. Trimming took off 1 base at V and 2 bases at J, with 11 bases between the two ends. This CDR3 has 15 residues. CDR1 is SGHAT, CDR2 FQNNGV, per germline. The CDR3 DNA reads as TGTGCCAGCAGCTTAGTAGCAGTTATTAACACTGAAGCTTTCTTT. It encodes CASSLVAVINTEAFF.

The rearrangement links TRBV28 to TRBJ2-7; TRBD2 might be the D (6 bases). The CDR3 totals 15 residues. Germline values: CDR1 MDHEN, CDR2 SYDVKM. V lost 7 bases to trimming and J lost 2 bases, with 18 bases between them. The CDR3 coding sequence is TGTGCCAGCACAAGGGCCCGGGAGATAACCTACGAGCAGTACTTC. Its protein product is CASTRAREITYEQYF.

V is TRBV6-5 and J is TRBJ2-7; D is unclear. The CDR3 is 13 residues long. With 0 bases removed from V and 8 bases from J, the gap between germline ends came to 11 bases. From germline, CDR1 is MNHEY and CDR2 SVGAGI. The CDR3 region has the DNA TGTGCCAGCAGTTACTCGCGCGAGAGCAAGCAGTACTTC. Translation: CASSYSRESKQYF.

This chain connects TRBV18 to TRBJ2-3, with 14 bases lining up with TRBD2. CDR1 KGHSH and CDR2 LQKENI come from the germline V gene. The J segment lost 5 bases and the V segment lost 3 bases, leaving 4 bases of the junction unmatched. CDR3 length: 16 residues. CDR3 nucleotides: TGTGCCAGCTCACCGGGACTAGCGGGAGTCGGAGATACGCAGTATTTT. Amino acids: CASSPGLAGVGDTQYF.

For the CDR3, the DNA is TGTGCCAGCAGCGAAGACGGACAAGGCTATGGCTACACCTTC. It yields the protein CASSEDGQGYGYTF. The V call is TRBV7-9, the J call TRBJ1-2, with a weak D call TRBD1 (5 bases). CDR1 is SEHNR and CDR2 is FQNEAQ in the germline V gene (reference sequence). V lost 5 bases and J 4 bases, leaving 14 bases between the germline ends. This CDR3 comprises 14 residues. Full variable domain (missing parts from reference TRBV7-9 and TRBJ1-2): DTGVSQNPRHKITKRGQNVTFRCDPISEHNRLYWYRQTLGQGPEFLTYFQNEAQLEKSRLLSDRFSAERPKGSFSTLEIQRTEQGDSAMYLCASSEDGQGYGYTFGSGTRLTVV.

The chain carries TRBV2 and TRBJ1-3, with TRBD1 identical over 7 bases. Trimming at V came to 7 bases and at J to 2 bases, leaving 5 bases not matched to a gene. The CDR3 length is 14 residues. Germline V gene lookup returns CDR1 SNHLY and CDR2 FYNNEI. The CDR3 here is CASTNRGPGNTIYF. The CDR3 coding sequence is TGTGCCAGCACCAACAGGGGTCCTGGAAACACCATATATTTT.

CDR3: CATGTSGRAGGGELFF. DNA of the CDR3: TGTGCCACCGGGACTAGCGGGAGGGCCGGTGGCGGGGAGCTGTTTTTT. The chain combines TRBV24-1 with TRBJ2-2; TRBD2 agrees at 16 bases. With V trimmed by 9 bases and J by 7 bases, 7 bases remained unmatched. The CDR3 is 16 residues long. Germline V lookup: CDR1 KGHDR, CDR2 SFDVKD.

DNA of the CDR3: TGTGCCAGCAGTTATGAGAGGTGGGACGAGCAGTACTTC. This gives the protein CASSYERWDEQYF. This sequence joins TRBV12-3 or TRBV12-4 and TRBJ2-7; no clear D gene. Deletions cut 4 bases from V and 5 bases from J, with 12 bases between. CDR3 length: 13 residues.

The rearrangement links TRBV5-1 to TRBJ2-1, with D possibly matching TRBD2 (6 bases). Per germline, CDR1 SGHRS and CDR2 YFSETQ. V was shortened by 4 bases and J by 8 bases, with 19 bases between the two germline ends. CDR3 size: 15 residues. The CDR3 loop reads CASSEDVLALDEQFF. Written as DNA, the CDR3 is TGCGCCAGCAGCGAGGACGTGCTAGCGTTGGATGAGCAGTTCTTC.

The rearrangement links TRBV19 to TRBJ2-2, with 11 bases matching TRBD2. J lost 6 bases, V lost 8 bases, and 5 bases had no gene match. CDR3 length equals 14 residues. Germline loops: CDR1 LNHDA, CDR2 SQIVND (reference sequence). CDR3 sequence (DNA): TGTGCCAGTCGATTAGCGGGAGGGCCCGGGGAGCTGTTTTTT. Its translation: CASRLAGGPGELFF.

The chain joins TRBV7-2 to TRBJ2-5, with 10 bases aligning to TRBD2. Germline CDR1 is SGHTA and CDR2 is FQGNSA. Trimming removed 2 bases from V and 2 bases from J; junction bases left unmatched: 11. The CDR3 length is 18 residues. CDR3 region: CASSLFPRSGRAQETQYF. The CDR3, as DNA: TGTGCCAGCAGCTTATTCCCTCGAAGCGGGAGGGCTCAAGAGACCCAGTACTTC.

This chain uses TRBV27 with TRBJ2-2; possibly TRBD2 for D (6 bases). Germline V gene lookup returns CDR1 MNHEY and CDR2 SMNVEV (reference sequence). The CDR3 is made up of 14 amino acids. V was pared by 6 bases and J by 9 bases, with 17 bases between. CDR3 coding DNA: TGTGCCAGCAGCCGGAGGGGAGCCGCGAGGGAGCTGTTTTTT. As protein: CASSRRGAARELFF.

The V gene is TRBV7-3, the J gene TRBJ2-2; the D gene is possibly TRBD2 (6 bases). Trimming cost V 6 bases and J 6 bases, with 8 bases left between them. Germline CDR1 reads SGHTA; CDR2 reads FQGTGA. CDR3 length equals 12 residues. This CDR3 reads CASRREAGELFF. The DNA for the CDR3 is TGTGCCAGCAGGAGGGAGGCCGGGGAGCTGTTTTTT.

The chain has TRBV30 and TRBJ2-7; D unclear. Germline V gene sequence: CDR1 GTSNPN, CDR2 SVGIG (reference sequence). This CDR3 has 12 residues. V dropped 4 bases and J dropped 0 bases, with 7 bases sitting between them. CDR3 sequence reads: CAWTVNSYEQYF. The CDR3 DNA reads TGTGCCTGGACTGTTAACTCCTACGAGCAGTACTTC.

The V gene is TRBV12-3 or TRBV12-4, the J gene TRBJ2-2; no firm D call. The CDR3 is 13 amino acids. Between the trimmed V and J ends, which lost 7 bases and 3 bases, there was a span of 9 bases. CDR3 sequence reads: CASTRGYTGELFF. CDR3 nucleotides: TGTGCCAGCACGCGCGGATACACCGGGGAGCTGTTTTTT.

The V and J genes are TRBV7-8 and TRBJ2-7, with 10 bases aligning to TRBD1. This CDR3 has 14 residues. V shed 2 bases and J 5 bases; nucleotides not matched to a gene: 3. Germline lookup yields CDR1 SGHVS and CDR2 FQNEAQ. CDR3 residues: CASSLRDRGNEQYF. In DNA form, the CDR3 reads TGTGCCAGCAGCTTACGGGACAGGGGCAACGAGCAGTACTTC.

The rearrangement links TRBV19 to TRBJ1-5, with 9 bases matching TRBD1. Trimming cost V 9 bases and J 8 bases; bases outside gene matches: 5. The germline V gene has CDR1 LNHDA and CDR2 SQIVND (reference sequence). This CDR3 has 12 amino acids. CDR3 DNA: TGTGCCAGCCGGGACAGGGTCGAGCCCCAGCATTTT. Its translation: CASRDRVEPQHF.

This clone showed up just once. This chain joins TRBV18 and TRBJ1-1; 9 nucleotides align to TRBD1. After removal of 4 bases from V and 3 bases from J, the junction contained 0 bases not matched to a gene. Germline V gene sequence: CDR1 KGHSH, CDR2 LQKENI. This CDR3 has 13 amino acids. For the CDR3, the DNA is TGTGCCAGCTCACGGACAGGGGACACTGAAGCTTTCTTT. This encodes CASSRTGDTEAFF.

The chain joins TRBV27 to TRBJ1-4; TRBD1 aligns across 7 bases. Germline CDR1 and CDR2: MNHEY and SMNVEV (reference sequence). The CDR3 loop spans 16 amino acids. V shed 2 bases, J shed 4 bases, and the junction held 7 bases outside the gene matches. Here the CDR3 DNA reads TGTGCCAGCAGTTTAACGACAGGGTTGGGTAATGAAAAACTGTTTTTT. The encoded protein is CASSLTTGLGNEKLFF.

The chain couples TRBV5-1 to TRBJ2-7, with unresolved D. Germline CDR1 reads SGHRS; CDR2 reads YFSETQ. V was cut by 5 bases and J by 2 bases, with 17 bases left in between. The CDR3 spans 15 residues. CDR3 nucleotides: TGCGCCAGCAGTTATCCCGAGCGCCCAGCCTACGAGCAGTACTTC. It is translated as CASSYPERPAYEQYF.

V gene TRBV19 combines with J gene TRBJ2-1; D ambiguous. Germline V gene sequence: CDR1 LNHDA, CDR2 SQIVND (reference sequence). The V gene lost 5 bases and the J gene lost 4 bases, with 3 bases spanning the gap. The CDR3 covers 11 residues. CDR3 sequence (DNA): TGTGCCAGTAGTTCGTACAATGAGCAGTTCTTC. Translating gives CASSSYNEQFF.